Below are 10 T cell receptor beta chains sequenced from a single sample in a study of T cells after yellow fever vaccination. TCRdb recomputed calls from the 5' RACE reads with MiXCR, one row per CDR3 protein. The sample consists of about 230,000 distinct CDR3 sequences, roughly 6.8% of them appearing once. Sequencing was performed on CD4+ T cells sorted from PBMCs, taken on the day of the yellow fever booster vaccination. The receptor set was obtained from a young man who received the YFV17D yellow fever vaccine.

This clonotype has just a few counts. The chain is built from TRBV12-3 or TRBV12-4 and TRBJ1-2, with a tentative D call TRBD1 (5 bases). Between the trimmed V and J ends, which lost 7 bases and 6 bases, there was a span of 18 bases. The length of the CDR3 is 14 residues. CDR3 DNA sequence: TGTGCCAGCACCAAGGTTGGCAGGGTACATGGCTACACCTTC. Translating gives CASTKVGRVHGYTF.

This clonotype was counted between two and nine times. The V call is TRBV24-1, the J call TRBJ2-1; possible D gene TRBD2, 5 bases. V was trimmed by 5 bases and J by 6 bases, leaving 13 bases between them. Germline loops: CDR1 KGHDR, CDR2 SFDVKD. The CDR3 spans 14 residues. The CDR3, as DNA: TGTGCCACCAGTGGGGCGGGCGAGCGCAATGAGCAGTTCTTC. Translating it yields CATSGAGERNEQFF.

This clonotype was seen only a few times. The V gene is TRBV5-1, the J gene TRBJ1-2; tentatively, D is TRBD1 (6 bases). CDR3 length: 14 amino acids. Germline CDR1 reads SGHRS; CDR2 reads YFSETQ. The V end lost 4 bases, the J end lost 3 bases, and 13 bases lay between the germline ends. The CDR3 sequence is CASSIGGSDYGYTF. CDR3 coding DNA: TGCGCCAGCAGCATAGGGGGTTCGGACTATGGCTACACCTTC. The full variable domain, completed using reference TRBV5-1 and TRBJ1-2, is KAGVTQTPRYLIKTRGQQVTLSCSPISGHRSVSWYQQTPGQGLQFLFEYFSETQRNKGNFPGRFSGRQFSNSRSEMNVSTLELGDSALYLCASSIGGSDYGYTFGSGTRLTVV.

This clonotype occurred a few times. The chain has TRBV7-6 and TRBJ2-5; D gene unclear. This CDR3 region has 16 residues. The germline V gene encodes CDR1 SGHVS and CDR2 FNYEAQ. V was clipped by 5 bases and J by 2 bases, with 18 bases between them. The CDR3: CASSQPFGKGQETQYF. CDR3 nucleotides: TGTGCCAGCAGCCAACCTTTTGGGAAGGGACAAGAGACCCAGTACTTC.

The sample holds a few counts of this clonotype. This sequence joins TRBV6-1 and TRBJ2-7, with 10 bases fitting TRBD1. Unmatched junction bases numbered 7, after V lost 8 bases and J lost 3 bases. The CDR3 has 14 amino acids. The germline V gene encodes CDR1 MNHNS and CDR2 SASEGT. CDR3 in DNA: TGTGCCAGCTTACGGGACAGGGGTGGCTACGAGCAGTACTTC. Its translation: CASLRDRGGYEQYF.

This clonotype has just a few counts. The chain employs TRBV4-3 and TRBJ2-2; D is unresolved. CDR3 length equals 16 residues. Germline loops: CDR1 LGHNA, CDR2 YSLEER. Trimming stripped 3 bases from V and 1 base from J, with 12 bases between. The CDR3 bases are TGCGCCAGCAGCCAGGACGCGCGGAGGAACACCGGGGAGCTGTTTTTT. Amino acid sequence: CASSQDARRNTGELFF.

This clonotype came up many times. The CDR3 loop is CASSLEGGSYEQYF. DNA of the CDR3: TGTGCCAGCAGCTTGGAGGGAGGTTCCTACGAGCAGTACTTC. This sequence joins TRBV7-9 and TRBJ2-7; D may be TRBD2 (6 bases). The CDR3 runs to 14 residues. The germline gives CDR1 SEHNR, CDR2 FQNEAQ (reference sequence). The V gene lost 3 bases and the J gene lost 1 base, with 10 bases spanning the gap.

Many counts were recorded for this clonotype. The rearrangement joins TRBV7-2 to TRBJ2-1, with D unclear. Germline loops: CDR1 SGHTA, CDR2 FQGNSA. Trimming took off 6 bases at V and 7 bases at J, with 13 bases between the two ends. The CDR3 consists of 13 residues. The CDR3 sequence: CASREPAGNEQFF. The CDR3, as DNA: TGTGCCAGCAGGGAGCCCGCTGGGAATGAGCAGTTCTTC.

This clonotype showed up just a few times. J is TRBJ1-5 and V is TRBV2, with 7 bases that match TRBD1. The CDR3 extends over 13 amino acids. V trimming: 11 bases; J trimming: 4 bases; junction bases outside the gene matches: 8. CDR1 and CDR2 from the germline V gene are SNHLY and FYNNEI. As DNA, the CDR3 is TGTGCCTCCGGGACAGATTATAATCAGCCCCAGCATTTT. Its protein is CASGTDYNQPQHF.

The chain uses TRBV20-1 and TRBJ2-4; the match to TRBD2 covers 11 bases. Germline V gene data show CDR1 as DFQATT and CDR2 as SNEGSKA (reference sequence). The V gene end was trimmed by 4 bases and the J gene end by 9 bases; junction bases not matched to a gene: 11. The CDR3 consists of 15 residues. DNA for the CDR3: TGCAGTGCTATTCTTAGCGGGAGGGCCGGGAGCATTCAGTACTTC. Protein: CSAILSGRAGSIQYF.